This TCR beta chain was documented in a study of T cells in Graves' hyperthyroidism and ophthalmopathy. TCR beta CDR3 regions were amplified from RNA. Initially, a first-round RT-PCR of the TCR CDR3 employed the HTBI primer set. Each CDR3 protein is one row after TCRdb ran MiXCR on the multiplex PCR reads. This table has approximately 410,000 distinct CDR3 sequences, about 14% appearing once. This clonotype was found a few times. Its target is unknown. General study results and limits: Prediction of ophthalmopathy progression came a median roughly 6.7 months pre-onset. Most thyroid clonotypes expanded above 0.001 appeared in blood too.

The study left out patients who had uncontrolled infection, other autoimmune disease, pregnancy or lactation. Fresh peripheral blood, 7.5 to 10 ml, was the source of the PBMCs. The sample comprised blood. This clonotype originated in a man aged 18 to 30 with Graves' ophthalmopathy.

CDR3 DNA sequence: TGTGCCAGCAGTGCTACAGATTCGAACACCGGGGAGCTGTTTTTT. Protein: CASSATDSNTGELFF. This chain joins TRBV6-1 and TRBJ2-2; D call uncertain. Germline V gene lookup returns CDR1 MNHNS and CDR2 SASEGT. Trimming took off 4 bases at V and 0 bases at J, with 9 bases between the two ends. The length of the CDR3 is 15 residues.